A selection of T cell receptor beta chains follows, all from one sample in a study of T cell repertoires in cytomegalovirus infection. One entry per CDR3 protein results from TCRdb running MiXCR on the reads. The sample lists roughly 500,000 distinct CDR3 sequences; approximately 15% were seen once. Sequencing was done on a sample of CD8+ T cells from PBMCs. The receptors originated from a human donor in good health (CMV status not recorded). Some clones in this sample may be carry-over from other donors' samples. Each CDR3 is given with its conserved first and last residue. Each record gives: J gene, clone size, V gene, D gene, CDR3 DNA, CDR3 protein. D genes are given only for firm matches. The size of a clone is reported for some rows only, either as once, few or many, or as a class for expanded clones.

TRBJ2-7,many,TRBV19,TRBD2,TGTGCCAGTAGTAATATAGCGGGGGACTCCTACGAGCAGTACTTC,CASSNIAGDSYEQYF
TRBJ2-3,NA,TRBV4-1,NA,TGCGCCAGCAGCCAAGAGGCTCCTAGGGGGACAGATACGCAGTATTTT,CASSQEAPRGTDTQYF
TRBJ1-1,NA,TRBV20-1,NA,TGCAGTTGGGGACTTCAACACACTGAAGCTTTCTTT,CSWGLQHTEAFF
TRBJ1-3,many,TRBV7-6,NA,TGTGCCAGCACCGTAGACGGGATCCTCTCTGGAAACACCATATATTTT,CASTVDGILSGNTIYF
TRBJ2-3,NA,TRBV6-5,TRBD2,TGTGCCAGCAGTTATACTAGCGGGGCAGATACGCAGTATTTT,CASSYTSGADTQYF
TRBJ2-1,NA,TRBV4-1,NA,TGCGCCAGCAGCCAAGATTTCGGGGAGCCCCGGGGAAATGAGCCGTTCTTC,CASSQDFGEPRGNEPFF
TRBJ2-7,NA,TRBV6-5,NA,TGTGCCAGCAGCCCCAGGGGAAGGGACGAGCAGTACTTC,CASSPRGRDEQYF
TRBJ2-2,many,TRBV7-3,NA,TGTGCCAGCAGCTTAACTCCACCGGGACACCGGAGGTCGACGAACACCGGGGAGCTGTTTTTT,CASSLTPPGHRRSTNTGELFF
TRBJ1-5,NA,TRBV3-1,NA,TGTGCCAGAAGCCAAGAGGGGGAGGGGATGAGCAATCAGCCCCAGCATTTT,CARSQEGEGMSNQPQHF
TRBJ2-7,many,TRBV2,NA,TGTGCCAGCGGAGGACGGCCCTACGAGCAGTACTTC,CASGGRPYEQYF
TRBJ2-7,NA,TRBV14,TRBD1,TGTGCCAGCAGCCTACGGGGACAGCCCTACGAGCAGTACTTC,CASSLRGQPYEQYF
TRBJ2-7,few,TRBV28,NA,TGTGCCAGCAGTTTGATCGGCTACGAGCAGTACTTC,CASSLIGYEQYF
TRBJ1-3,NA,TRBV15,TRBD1,TGTGCCACCAGCAGCAGACAGGGGGCGACTGGAAACACCATATATTTT,CATSSRQGATGNTIYF
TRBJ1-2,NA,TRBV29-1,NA,TGCAGCGTTGAAAGGGCCAACTATGGCTACACCTTC,CSVERANYGYTF
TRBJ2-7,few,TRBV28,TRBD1,TGTGCCAGCGGGTTTGGACAGGGCTCCTACGAGCAGTACTTC,CASGFGQGSYEQYF
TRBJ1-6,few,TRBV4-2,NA,TGTGCCAGCAGCCAGGGTTGGGAAGGGCCGGACCCCCTCCACTTT,CASSQGWEGPDPLHF
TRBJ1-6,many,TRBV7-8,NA,TGTGCCAGCAGCCCCGAAGCTACTTATAATTCACCCCTCCACTTT,CASSPEATYNSPLHF
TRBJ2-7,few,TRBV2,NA,TGTGCCAGCAGTGAACGGACTTACGAGCAGTACTTC,CASSERTYEQYF
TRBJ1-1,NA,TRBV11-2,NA,TGTGCCAGCAGCTTAGAGGGTTCCGCTGAAGCTTTCTTT,CASSLEGSAEAFF
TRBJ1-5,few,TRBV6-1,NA,TGTGCCAGCAGTGGGCCACAAAAGTATCAGCCCCAGCATTTT,CASSGPQKYQPQHF
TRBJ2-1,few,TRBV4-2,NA,TGTGCCAGCAGCCAAGGACAGGACCCCCGGCATGAGCAGTTCTTC,CASSQGQDPRHEQFF
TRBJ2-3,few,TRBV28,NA,TGTGCCAGCAGCCCCCCCCCTACAGATACGCAGTATTTT,CASSPPPTDTQYF
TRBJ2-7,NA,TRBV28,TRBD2,TGTGCCAGCAGTCAAAGACTAGCTTACTCCTACGAGCAGTACTTC,CASSQRLAYSYEQYF
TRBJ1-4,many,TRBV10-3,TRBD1,TGTGCCATCAGGGACAGGGTTAATGAAAAACTGTTTTTT,CAIRDRVNEKLFF
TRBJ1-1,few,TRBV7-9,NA,TGTGCCAGCAGCTTAGGCGGGGAAGGGGTGACTGAAGCTTTCTTT,CASSLGGEGVTEAFF